Presented here are 26 T cell receptor beta chains from one specimen sequenced in a study of blood T cells in healthy people across ages (dated by TCRdb to the mid-2010s). Library construction relied on 5' RACE. Sequenced on an Illumina HiSeq 2500. A second PCR of roughly 7 to 12 cycles was run with a J-beta primer mix and a sample-barcoded 5' primer. TCRdb reanalyzed the raw reads on its own, using fastp at Q25 for trimming and MiXCR for clone calling, and kept in-frame beta chains. One record per CDR3 amino acid sequence lists the most common genes and DNA. The sample table contains 980,000 or so distinct CDR3 sequences; only one count was recorded for approximately 49% of them. 13% of the sample comes from the top ten. The sample was blood. These receptors came from a young man in good health.

The chain recombines TRBV5-4 with TRBJ2-1, with D hard to call. Looked up from germline, CDR1 is SGHNT and CDR2 is YYREEE (reference sequence). The CDR3 is made up of 12 amino acids. Trimming left V 0 bases short and J 10 bases short, with 8 bases between. The CDR3 loop reads CASSLAQAEQFF. The CDR3 DNA reads TGTGCCAGCAGCTTGGCCCAGGCCGAGCAGTTCTTC. Full variable domain (missing parts from reference TRBV5-4 and TRBJ2-1): ETGVTQSPTHLIKTRGQQVTLRCSSQSGHNTVSWYQQALGQGPQFIFQYYREEENGRGNFPPRFSGLQFPNYSSELNVNALELDDSALYLCASSLAQAEQFFGPGTRLTVL.

The gene calls are TRBV7-8 and TRBJ1-3; no clear D. Germline V CDR1 and CDR2: SGHVS, FQNEAQ. The CDR3 length is 17 residues. Trimming pared 2 bases from V and 0 bases from J, leaving 14 bases between. The CDR3 nucleotides are TGTGCCAGCAGCTTACGGAGGCAGACTTTCTCTGGAAACACCATATATTTT. It is translated as CASSLRRQTFSGNTIYF.

This clonotype has only a few counts. This chain joins TRBV12-3 or TRBV12-4 and TRBJ1-2, with D hard to call. V dropped 3 bases and J dropped 4 bases, with 9 bases sitting between them. The CDR3 extends over 13 amino acids. The CDR3: CASSFNGVYGYTF. CDR3 DNA: TGTGCCAGCAGTTTTAATGGGGTCTATGGCTACACCTTC.

This chain links TRBV10-3 with TRBJ1-5; 7 bases line up with TRBD1. CDR1 and CDR2 (germline): ENHRY, SYGVKD. The CDR3 spans 15 residues. Trimming at V came to 8 bases and at J to 0 bases, leaving 7 bases not matched to a gene. The DNA of the CDR3 is TGTGCCATCCTGAAGGACAGGAATAGCAATCAGCCCCAGCATTTT. It codes for CAILKDRNSNQPQHF.

This clonotype has just a few counts. This chain joins TRBV10-3 and TRBJ2-5, with 14 bases lining up with TRBD2. With the DNA end fitting TRBJ2-7 better, the J assignment may be wrong. The length of the CDR3 is 16 residues. Germline V gene sequence: CDR1 ENHRY, CDR2 SYGVKD. The CDR3 protein is CAIKPTGTSGGYEQYF. CDR3 bases: TGTGCCATCAAACCAACCGGGACTAGCGGGGGATACGAGCAGTACTTC.

As concerns this clonotype: A much larger clone sits a single nucleotide away, making a read error possible. The V gene is TRBV4-3, the J gene TRBJ2-1; 9 nucleotides line up with TRBD1. There are 16 residues in the CDR3. The germline V gene has CDR1 LGHNA and CDR2 YSLEER. CDR3 DNA sequence: TGCGCCAGCAGCCAAGATTTCGGGACAGGGTACAAGGAGCAGTTCTTC. Encoded protein: CASSQDFGTGYKEQFF.

In its sample, this clonotype was seen a few times. V gene TRBV12-3 or TRBV12-4 combines with J gene TRBJ1-5; D is unclear. The length of the CDR3 is 18 residues. V lost 1 base and J lost 0, with 16 bases in between. CDR3 sequence reads: CASSLEVGTLYSNQPQHF. In nucleotides, the CDR3 is TGTGCCAGCAGTTTAGAAGTCGGAACACTGTATAGCAATCAGCCCCAGCATTTT.

V usage is TRBV7-2 and J usage is TRBJ2-2; TRBD2 is a possible D gene (6 bases). Deletions cut 3 bases from V and 6 bases from J, with 20 bases between. Per the germline V gene, CDR1 is SGHTA and CDR2 is FQGNSA. CDR3 length equals 17 residues. The CDR3 sequence: CASSLRDLAVLPGELFF. CDR3 DNA: TGTGCCAGCAGCTTGCGGGACTTAGCAGTTTTGCCCGGGGAGCTGTTTTTT.

V is TRBV27 and J is TRBJ2-1; no firm D call. The CDR3 is 11 amino acids. V was shortened by 6 bases and J by 8 bases, with 8 bases between the two germline ends. Germline-derived CDR1 and CDR2 are MNHEY and SMNVEV (reference sequence). The CDR3 region has the DNA TGTGCCAGCAGGCCGGCCGATGAGCAGTTCTTC. It translates to CASRPADEQFF.

V gene TRBV7-9 combines with J gene TRBJ1-2; D not certain. There are 13 residues in the CDR3. V lost 5 bases and J lost 1, with 8 bases in between. Germline assignment: CDR1 SEHNR and CDR2 FQNEAQ (reference sequence). The CDR3 sequence: CASSAALNYGYTF. CDR3 DNA: TGTGCCAGCAGCGCGGCCCTTAACTATGGCTACACCTTC.

This clonotype came up a few times. The chain combines TRBV5-4 with TRBJ2-1; a possible D gene is TRBD2 (5 bases). V gave up 0 bases and J gave up 2 bases, with 9 bases separating them. CDR1 and CDR2 (germline): SGHNT, YYREEE (reference sequence). CDR3 length: 15 amino acids. The chain's CDR3 is CASSLDTSTYNEQFF. The CDR3 coding sequence is TGTGCCAGCAGCTTGGATACTAGTACCTACAATGAGCAGTTCTTC. Supplemented by reference TRBV5-4 and TRBJ2-1, the full variable domain reads ETGVTQSPTHLIKTRGQQVTLRCSSQSGHNTVSWYQQALGQGPQFIFQYYREEENGRGNFPPRFSGLQFPNYSSELNVNALELDDSALYLCASSLDTSTYNEQFFGPGTRLTVL.

In this sample, this clonotype turned up many times. The CDR3 spells CASSRSGNEQFF. The CDR3 DNA reads TGTGCCAGCAGCCGGAGCGGGAATGAGCAGTTCTTC. The V and J genes are TRBV27 and TRBJ2-1; possibly TRBD2 for D (6 bases). CDR3 length equals 12 residues. Trimming removed 6 bases at V and 7 bases at J, with 10 bases between. Germline V gene lookup returns CDR1 MNHEY and CDR2 SMNVEV (reference sequence).

The CDR3 DNA reads as TGTGCCAGCAGTTTTGGGTCGGGCGAGTACTTC. This translates into CASSFGSGEYF. The gene calls are TRBV12-3 or TRBV12-4 and TRBJ2-5; D is uncertain. Trimming stripped 3 bases from V and 12 bases from J, with 11 bases between. The length of the CDR3 is 11 residues.

The J gene is TRBJ2-7, the V gene TRBV27; 13 nucleotides line up with TRBD2. Per germline, CDR1 MNHEY and CDR2 SMNVEV (reference sequence). V dropped 1 base and J dropped 2; count of bases not matched to a gene: 2. The CDR3 spans 16 residues. The CDR3 sequence is CASSLLGLAGAYEQYF. For the CDR3, the DNA is TGTGCCAGCAGTTTATTAGGACTAGCGGGGGCCTACGAGCAGTACTTC.

Concerning this clonotype itself: One end of the junction is discordant with germline, which a read error may explain. V and J are TRBV3-1 and TRBJ2-3, with 9 bases lining up with TRBD1. Germline lookup yields CDR1 LGHDT and CDR2 YNNKEL (reference sequence). This CDR3 is built from 14 residues. DNA for the CDR3: TGTGCCGGCAGTCGGGACAGGGCCACAGATACGCAGTATTTT. Its protein product is CAGSRDRATDTQYF.

The V call is TRBV7-9, the J call TRBJ1-4; D may be TRBD1 (5 bases). CDR1 is SEHNR and CDR2 is FQNEAQ in the germline V gene (reference sequence). The CDR3 length is 15 residues. V was clipped by 1 base and J by 3 bases, with 9 bases between them. CDR3 sequence reads: CASSLVLGPNEKLFF. The CDR3 DNA reads TGTGCCAGCAGCTTAGTATTGGGACCTAATGAAAAACTGTTTTTT.

The genes are TRBV29-1 and TRBJ1-1; possible D gene TRBD1, 6 bases. The CDR3 totals 12 residues. In germline, CDR1 is SQVTM, CDR2 ANQGSEA. The ends were cut back, 7 bases at V and 4 bases at J, with 13 bases in the middle. The CDR3 region has the DNA TGCAGCGCTCATCAGGGGACCACTGAAGCTTTCTTT. Translated, it gives CSAHQGTTEAFF.

As to this clonotype: A read error may account for a junction end that differs from germline. The V gene is TRBV7-7, the J gene TRBJ2-5; perhaps TRBD1 as D (5 bases). CDR3 length: 16 amino acids. The V gene's germline CDR1 is SSHAT and CDR2 FNYEAQ (reference sequence). The CDR3 DNA reads as TGTGCTAGCAGCGACCTGGAAGGACACCTCCAAGAGACCCAGTACTTC. It yields the protein CASSDLEGHLQETQYF.

The rearrangement joins TRBV5-1 to TRBJ2-3, with D possibly matching TRBD1 (5 bases). This CDR3 contains 15 residues. Germline values: CDR1 SGHRS, CDR2 YFSETQ. Trimming stripped 1 base from V and 5 bases from J, with 14 bases between. This CDR3 is CASSLKGVKRDTQYF. The CDR3 DNA reads as TGCGCCAGCAGCTTGAAAGGGGTCAAGAGAGATACGCAGTATTTT.

Notes on this clonotype: This may be a read error: a much more frequent sequence differs by one nucleotide. J is TRBJ2-7 and V is TRBV29-1; D is uncertain. CDR3 length: 10 amino acids. The germline V gene encodes CDR1 SQVTM and CDR2 ANQGSEA. Between the trimmed V and J ends, which lost 5 bases and 7 bases, there was a span of 9 bases. The CDR3 is CSVMVREQYF. CDR3 in DNA: TGCAGCGTTATGGTGAGGGAGCAGTACTTC.

This clonotype was detected only a few times. This chain joins TRBV6-1 and TRBJ1-1; D uncertain. Germline-derived CDR1 and CDR2 are MNHNS and SASEGT. CDR3 length equals 16 residues. V gave up 3 bases and J gave up 0 bases, with 14 bases separating them. The CDR3 sequence is CASSDALNRMNTEAFF. In DNA form, the CDR3 reads TGTGCCAGCAGTGACGCCCTTAACAGAATGAACACTGAAGCTTTCTTT.

This chain uses TRBV5-1 with TRBJ2-7, with 9 bases lining up with TRBD1. Germline loops: CDR1 SGHRS, CDR2 YFSETQ. V trimming: 3 bases; J trimming: 7 bases; junction bases outside the gene matches: 5. The CDR3 length is 13 residues. This CDR3 is CASSWGTGQEQYF. CDR3 nucleotides: TGCGCCAGCAGCTGGGGGACAGGGCAAGAGCAGTACTTC.

This chain uses TRBV4-3 with TRBJ2-3, with no clear D. Germline CDR1 reads LGHNA; CDR2 reads YSLEER. Trimming took off 4 bases at V and 5 bases at J, with 10 bases between the two ends. This CDR3 has 13 residues. In DNA form, the CDR3 reads TGCGCCAGCAGCCCAACAAACGGAGATACGCAGTATTTT. Protein sequence: CASSPTNGDTQYF.

This clonotype was detected only a few times. This may stem from a read error, because a much larger clone lies one nucleotide away. The chain employs TRBV7-9 and TRBJ1-2; the match to TRBD1 covers 9 bases. Trimming cost V 8 bases and J 7 bases; bases outside gene matches: 8. The CDR3 covers 13 residues. Germline lookup yields CDR1 SEHNR and CDR2 FQNEAQ (reference sequence). CDR3 DNA: TGTGCCAGCGTCGCGGGGACAGGGAGTGGCTACACCTTC. This encodes CASVAGTGSGYTF.

The chain joins TRBV6-5 to TRBJ2-3, with 9 bases matching TRBD2. J lost 3 bases, V lost 2 bases, and 3 bases had no gene match. Germline CDR1 is MNHEY and CDR2 is SVGAGI. This CDR3 comprises 15 residues. The CDR3 nucleotides read TGTGCCAGCAGTTACGGCGGGGGGGTGACAGATACGCAGTATTTT. This sequence encodes CASSYGGGVTDTQYF.

The gene calls are TRBV7-2 and TRBJ2-1, with TRBD1 as a possible D gene (6 bases). Trimming stripped 3 bases from V and 0 bases from J, with 15 bases between. Per germline, CDR1 SGHTA and CDR2 FQGNSA. The CDR3 sequence is 17 residues long. The CDR3 coding sequence is TGTGCCAGCAGCTTTACCGGGACACCTCTCTCCTACAATGAGCAGTTCTTC. Protein sequence: CASSFTGTPLSYNEQFF.